The text below deals with one T cell receptor beta chain. The authors' processing: Amplification with reference gene primers provided the estimates of nucleated cell counts. Clones were sequenced by immunoSEQ multiplex PCR, and TCRdb holds only the in-frame ones, with some missing. The V and J calls and the clone size are those of that table, but D and trimming were determined from the DNA. The sample yields approximately 270,000 clones, about 90% seen once. The CDR3 loop spans 15 amino acids. Germline lookup yields CDR1 MNHEY and CDR2 SVGEGT. V gave up 6 bases and J gave up 2 bases, with 14 bases separating them. The sample comes from a study of blood T cell repertoires in COVID-19. Study overall: Some COVID-19 samples were acute and others convalescent; all came from the United States, Italy and Spain. Sample material is recorded as cDNA or gDNA derived from T cells, B-cell-depleted T cells, or PBMCs.

The rearrangement joins TRBV6-2 or TRBV6-3 to TRBJ1-3, with a weak D call TRBD1 (5 bases). Sample: peripheral blood. The clonotype originates from a man between 18 and 35 years old with active or convalescent COVID-19. The CDR3 nucleotides are TGTGCCAGCAGCCTCGACAGCAACCCTGGAAACACCATATATTTT. Translating it yields CASSLDSNPGNTIYF.